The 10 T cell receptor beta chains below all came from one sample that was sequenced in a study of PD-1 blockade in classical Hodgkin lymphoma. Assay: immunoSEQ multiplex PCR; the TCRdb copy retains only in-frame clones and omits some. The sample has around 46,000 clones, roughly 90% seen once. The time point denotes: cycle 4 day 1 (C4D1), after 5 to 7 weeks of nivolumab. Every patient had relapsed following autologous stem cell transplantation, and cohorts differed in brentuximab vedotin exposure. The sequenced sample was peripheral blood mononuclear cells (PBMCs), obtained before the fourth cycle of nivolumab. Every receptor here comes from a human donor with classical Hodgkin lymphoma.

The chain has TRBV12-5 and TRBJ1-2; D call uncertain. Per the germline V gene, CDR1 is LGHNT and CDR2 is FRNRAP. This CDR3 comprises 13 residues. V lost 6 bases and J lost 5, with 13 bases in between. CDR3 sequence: CASGPGPGYGYTF. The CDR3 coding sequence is TGTGCTAGTGGCCCCGGCCCGGGGTATGGCTACACCTTC.

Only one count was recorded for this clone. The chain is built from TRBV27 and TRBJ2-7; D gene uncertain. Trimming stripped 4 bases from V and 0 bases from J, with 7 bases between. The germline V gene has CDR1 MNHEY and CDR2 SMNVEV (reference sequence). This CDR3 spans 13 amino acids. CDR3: CASSYGPSYEQYF. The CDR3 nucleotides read TGTGCCAGCAGTTATGGGCCCTCCTACGAGCAGTACTTC.

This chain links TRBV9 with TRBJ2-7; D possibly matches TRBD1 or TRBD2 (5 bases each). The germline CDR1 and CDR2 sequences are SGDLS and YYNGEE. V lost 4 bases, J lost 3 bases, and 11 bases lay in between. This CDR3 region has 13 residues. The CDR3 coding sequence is TGTGCCAGCAGCCCCGGGACCGTCTACGAGCAGTACTTC. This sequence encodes CASSPGTVYEQYF.

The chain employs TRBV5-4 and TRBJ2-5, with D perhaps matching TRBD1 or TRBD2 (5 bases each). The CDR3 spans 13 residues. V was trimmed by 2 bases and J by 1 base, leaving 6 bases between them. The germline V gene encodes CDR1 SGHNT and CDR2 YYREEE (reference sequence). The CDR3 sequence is CASSFGTQETQYF. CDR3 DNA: TGTGCCAGCAGCTTTGGGACCCAAGAGACCCAGTACTTC.

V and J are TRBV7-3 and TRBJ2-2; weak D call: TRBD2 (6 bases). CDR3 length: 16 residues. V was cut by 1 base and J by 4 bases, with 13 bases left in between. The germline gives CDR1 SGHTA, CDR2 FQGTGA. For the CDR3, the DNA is TGTGCCAGCAGCTTAATTGGCGGGACCATCACCGGGGAGCTGTTTTTT. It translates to CASSLIGGTITGELFF.

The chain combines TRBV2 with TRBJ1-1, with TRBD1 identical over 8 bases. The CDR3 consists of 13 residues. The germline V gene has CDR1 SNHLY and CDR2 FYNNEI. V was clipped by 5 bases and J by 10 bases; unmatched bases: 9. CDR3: CASSTTGELLAFF. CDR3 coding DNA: TGTGCCAGCAGTACGACAGGGGAATTGTTAGCTTTCTTT.

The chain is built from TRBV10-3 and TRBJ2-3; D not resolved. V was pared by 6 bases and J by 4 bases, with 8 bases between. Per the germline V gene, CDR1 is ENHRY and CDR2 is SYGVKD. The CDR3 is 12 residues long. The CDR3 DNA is TGTGCCATCAGGGCGTCTCCAGATACGCAGTATTTT. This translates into CAIRASPDTQYF.

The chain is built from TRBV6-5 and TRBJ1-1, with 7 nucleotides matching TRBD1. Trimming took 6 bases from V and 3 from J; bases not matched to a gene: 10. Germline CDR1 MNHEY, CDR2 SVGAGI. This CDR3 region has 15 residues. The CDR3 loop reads CASSLTVQGHTEAFF. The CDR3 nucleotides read TGTGCCAGCAGCCTAACTGTACAGGGGCACACTGAAGCTTTCTTT.

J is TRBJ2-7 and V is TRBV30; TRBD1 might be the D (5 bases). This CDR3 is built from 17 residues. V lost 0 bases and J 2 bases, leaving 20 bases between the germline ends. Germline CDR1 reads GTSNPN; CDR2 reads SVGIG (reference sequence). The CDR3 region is CAWSVAPPRVAAYEQYF. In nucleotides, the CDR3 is TGTGCCTGGAGTGTAGCGCCCCCCAGGGTGGCGGCCTACGAGCAGTACTTC.

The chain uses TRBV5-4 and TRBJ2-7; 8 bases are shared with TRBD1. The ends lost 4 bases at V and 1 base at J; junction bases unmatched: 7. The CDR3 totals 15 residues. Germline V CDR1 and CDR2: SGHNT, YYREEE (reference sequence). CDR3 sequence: CASSVARTGSYEQYF. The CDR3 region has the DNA TGTGCCAGCAGCGTTGCGAGGACAGGGTCCTACGAGCAGTACTTC.